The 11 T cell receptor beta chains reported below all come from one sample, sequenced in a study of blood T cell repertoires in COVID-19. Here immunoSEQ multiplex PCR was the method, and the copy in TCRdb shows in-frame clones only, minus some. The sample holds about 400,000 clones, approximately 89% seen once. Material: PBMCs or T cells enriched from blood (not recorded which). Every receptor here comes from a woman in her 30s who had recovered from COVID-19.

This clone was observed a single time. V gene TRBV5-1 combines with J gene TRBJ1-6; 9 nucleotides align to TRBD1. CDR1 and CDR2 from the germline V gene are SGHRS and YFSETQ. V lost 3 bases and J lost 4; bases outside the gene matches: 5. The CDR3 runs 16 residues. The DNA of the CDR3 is TGCGCCAGCAGCTCCCGGGACAGGGAATATAATTCACCCCTCCACTTT. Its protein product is CASSSRDREYNSPLHF.

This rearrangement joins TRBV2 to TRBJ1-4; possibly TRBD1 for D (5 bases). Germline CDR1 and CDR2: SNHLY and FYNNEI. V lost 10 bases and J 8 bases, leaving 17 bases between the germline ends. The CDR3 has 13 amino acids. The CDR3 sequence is CATGGDFDEKLFF. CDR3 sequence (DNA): TGTGCCACCGGGGGAGATTTTGACGAAAAACTGTTTTTT.

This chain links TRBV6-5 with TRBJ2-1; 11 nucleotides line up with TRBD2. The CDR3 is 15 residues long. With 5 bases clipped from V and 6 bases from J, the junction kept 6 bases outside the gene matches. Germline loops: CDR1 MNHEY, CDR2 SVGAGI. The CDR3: CASSLAGGVFNEQFF. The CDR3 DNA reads TGTGCCAGCAGTCTAGCGGGGGGTGTGTTCAATGAGCAGTTCTTC.

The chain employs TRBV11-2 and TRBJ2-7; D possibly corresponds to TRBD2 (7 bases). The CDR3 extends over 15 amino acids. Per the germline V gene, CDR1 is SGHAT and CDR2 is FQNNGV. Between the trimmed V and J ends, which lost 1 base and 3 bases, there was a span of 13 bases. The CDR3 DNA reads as TGTGCCAGCAGCTTAGCGTTCGGGGGGCTCTACGAGCAGTACTTC. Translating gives CASSLAFGGLYEQYF.

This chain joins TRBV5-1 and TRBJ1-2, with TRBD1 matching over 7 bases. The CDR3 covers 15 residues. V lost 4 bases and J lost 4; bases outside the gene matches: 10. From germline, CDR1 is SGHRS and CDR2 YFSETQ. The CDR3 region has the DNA TGCGCCAGCAGCCCCTCCCGACAGGGAGGCTATGGCTACACCTTC. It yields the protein CASSPSRQGGYGYTF.

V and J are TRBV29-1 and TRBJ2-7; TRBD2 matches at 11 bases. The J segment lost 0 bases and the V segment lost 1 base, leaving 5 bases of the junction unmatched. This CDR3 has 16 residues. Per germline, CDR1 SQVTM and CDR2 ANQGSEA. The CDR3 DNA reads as TGCAGCGTTGAAGTTTTGACTAGCGGGATCTCCTACGAGCAGTACTTC. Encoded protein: CSVEVLTSGISYEQYF.

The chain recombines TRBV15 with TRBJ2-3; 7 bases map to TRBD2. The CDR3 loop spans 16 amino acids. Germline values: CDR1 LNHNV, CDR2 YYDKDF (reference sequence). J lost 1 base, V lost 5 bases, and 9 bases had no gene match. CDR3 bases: TGTGCCACCAGCCCCGGGACCCGGGGGGGCACAGATACGCAGTATTTT. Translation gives CATSPGTRGGTDTQYF.

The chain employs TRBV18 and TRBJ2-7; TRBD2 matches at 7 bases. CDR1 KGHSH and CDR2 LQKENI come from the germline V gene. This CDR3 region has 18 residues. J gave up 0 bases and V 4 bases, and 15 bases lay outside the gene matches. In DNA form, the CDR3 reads TGTGCCAGCTCACATCTGAGACTAGCTGCTTCCAGCTCCTACGAGCAGTACTTC. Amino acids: CASSHLRLAASSSYEQYF.

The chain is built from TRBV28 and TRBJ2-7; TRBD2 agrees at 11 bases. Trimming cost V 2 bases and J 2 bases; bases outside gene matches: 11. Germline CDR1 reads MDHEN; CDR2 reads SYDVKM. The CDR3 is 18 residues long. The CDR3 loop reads CASSLPSGRTLIAYEQYF. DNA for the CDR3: TGTGCCAGCAGTTTACCTAGCGGGAGGACGTTGATTGCCTACGAGCAGTACTTC.

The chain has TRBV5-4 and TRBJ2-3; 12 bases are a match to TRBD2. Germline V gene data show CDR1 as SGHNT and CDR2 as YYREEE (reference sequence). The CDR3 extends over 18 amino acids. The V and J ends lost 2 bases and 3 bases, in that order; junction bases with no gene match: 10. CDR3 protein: CASSFRPSGGAGTDTQYF. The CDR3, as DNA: TGTGCCAGCAGCTTTAGGCCTAGCGGGGGGGCCGGAACAGATACGCAGTATTTT.

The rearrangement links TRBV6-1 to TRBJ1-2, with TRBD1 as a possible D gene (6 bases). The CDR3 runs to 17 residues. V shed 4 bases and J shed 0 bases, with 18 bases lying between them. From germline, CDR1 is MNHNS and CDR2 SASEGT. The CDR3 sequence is CASSARSGQRANYGYTF. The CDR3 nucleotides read TGTGCCAGCAGTGCCCGCAGCGGACAGAGAGCTAACTATGGCTACACCTTC.